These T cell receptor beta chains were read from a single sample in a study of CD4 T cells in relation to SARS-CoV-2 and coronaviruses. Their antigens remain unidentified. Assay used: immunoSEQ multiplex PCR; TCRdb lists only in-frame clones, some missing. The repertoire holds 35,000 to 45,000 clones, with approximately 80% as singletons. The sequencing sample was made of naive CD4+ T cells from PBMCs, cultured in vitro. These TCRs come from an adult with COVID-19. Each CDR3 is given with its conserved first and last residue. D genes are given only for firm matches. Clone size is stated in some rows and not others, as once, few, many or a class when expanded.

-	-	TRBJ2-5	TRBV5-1	TGCGCCAGCAGCTCGGGACTGCGGGGAGAGACCCAGTACTTC	CASSSGLRGETQYF
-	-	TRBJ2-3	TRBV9	TGTGCCAGCAGCGTAGCCCAATCAGATACGCAGTATTTT	CASSVAQSDTQYF
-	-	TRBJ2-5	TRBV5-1	TGCGCCAGCAGCTTGGTACCCGGGGAGACCCAGTACTTC	CASSLVPGETQYF
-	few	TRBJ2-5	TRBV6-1	TGTGCCAGCAGTGAGGGGCCCTACAGAGGTCAAGAGACCCAGTACTTC	CASSEGPYRGQETQYF
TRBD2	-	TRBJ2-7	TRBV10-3	TGTGCCATCAGTGAGTCTGGCGGGAGCTCCTACGAGCAGTACTTC	CAISESGGSSYEQYF
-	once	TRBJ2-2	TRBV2	TGTGCCAGCAGTGAAGCGTCAATTTACACCGGGGAGCTGTTTTTT	CASSEASIYTGELFF
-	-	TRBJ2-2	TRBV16	TGTGCCAGCAGCCCGGCAGGGCCGAACACCGGGGAGCTGTTTTTT	CASSPAGPNTGELFF
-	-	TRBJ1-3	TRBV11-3	TGTGCCAGCAGCGCGGAATGGGGTCCGGGAAACACCATATATTTT	CASSAEWGPGNTIYF
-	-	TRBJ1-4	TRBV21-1	TGTGCCAGCGGTACCAGGGGTCAAAGGAGTGAAAAACTGTTTTTT	CASGTRGQRSEKLFF
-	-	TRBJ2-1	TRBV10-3	TGTGCCATCAGTGAAGTAGGACCGACCTTTTACAATGAGCAGTTCTTC	CAISEVGPTFYNEQFF